Listed below are T cell receptor beta chains from one sample, sequenced in a study of beta chain features in type 1 diabetes. Assay: immunoSEQ multiplex PCR; the TCRdb copy retains only in-frame clones and omits some. The table lists over 500,000 clones, 15% to 18% of them singletons, with about 0.087% in the top ten. The sample comprised naive CD4+ T cells from blood. Receptors were obtained from a young man in good health. CDR3s include the opening cysteine and the closing phenylalanine or tryptophan. Each record gives: V gene, D gene, clone size, J gene, CDR3 DNA, CDR3 protein. D genes are given only for firm matches. Clone size is stated in some rows and not others, as once, few, many or a class when expanded.

V gene: TRBV7-2
D gene: TRBD1
clone size: few
J gene: TRBJ1-5
CDR3 DNA: TGTGCCAGCAGCTTAAACTGGGACAGAGGTCAGCCCCAGCATTTT
CDR3 protein: CASSLNWDRGQPQHF

V gene: TRBV28
D gene: -
clone size: few
J gene: TRBJ1-6
CDR3 DNA: TGTGCCAGCAGTTTGAGGGGCTTTTCACCCCTCCACTTT
CDR3 protein: CASSLRGFSPLHF

V gene: TRBV7-9
D gene: -
clone size: -
J gene: TRBJ1-2
CDR3 DNA: TGTGCCAGCAGCTCACGCGGGTCCTTCTATGGCTACACCTTC
CDR3 protein: CASSSRGSFYGYTF

V gene: TRBV7-9
D gene: -
clone size: few
J gene: TRBJ1-1
CDR3 DNA: TGTGCCAGCAGCTTAGCTCTGGGGGGAACAGATGAAGCTTTCTTT
CDR3 protein: CASSLALGGTDEAFF

V gene: TRBV9
D gene: -
clone size: -
J gene: TRBJ2-2
CDR3 DNA: TGTGCCAGCAGCTCCATTTTGGCGTCAGGGGTTTTATCGAACACCGGGGAGCTGTTTTTT
CDR3 protein: CASSSILASGVLSNTGELFF

V gene: TRBV7-2
D gene: TRBD1
clone size: few
J gene: TRBJ1-3
CDR3 DNA: TGTGCCAGCAGGAGGGACAGGGGGCCTGGAAACACCATATATTTT
CDR3 protein: CASRRDRGPGNTIYF

V gene: TRBV7-8
D gene: -
clone size: -
J gene: TRBJ1-1
CDR3 DNA: TGTGCCAGCAGCCGAGTCGATGGGAAAGATGAAGCTTTCTTT
CDR3 protein: CASSRVDGKDEAFF

V gene: TRBV7-8
D gene: TRBD1
clone size: -
J gene: TRBJ2-5
CDR3 DNA: TGTGCCAGCAGCCCTCCGACAGGGGGCCTAGAGACCCAGTACTTC
CDR3 protein: CASSPPTGGLETQYF

V gene: TRBV18
D gene: -
clone size: few
J gene: TRBJ2-5
CDR3 DNA: TGTGCCAGCTCACCACGGGCTTTCTTCGCTGGGGAGACCCAGTACTTC
CDR3 protein: CASSPRAFFAGETQYF

V gene: TRBV7-2
D gene: -
clone size: few
J gene: TRBJ2-1
CDR3 DNA: TGTGCCAGCAGCTTAGGTAGAGGGGCAGTCAATGAGCAGTTCTTC
CDR3 protein: CASSLGRGAVNEQFF

V gene: TRBV5-4
D gene: TRBD2
clone size: -
J gene: TRBJ2-7
CDR3 DNA: TGTGCCAGCAGCTTAGCAGCGGGAGGCTCCTACGAGCAGTACTTC
CDR3 protein: CASSLAAGGSYEQYF

V gene: TRBV2
D gene: -
clone size: few
J gene: TRBJ2-1
CDR3 DNA: TGTGCCAGCATTAACCAGGGTCATGAGCAGTTCTTC
CDR3 protein: CASINQGHEQFF

V gene: TRBV18
D gene: TRBD1
clone size: few
J gene: TRBJ1-5
CDR3 DNA: TGTGCCAGCTCACCACTTGGGACAGGGGGCAATCAGCCCCAGCATTTT
CDR3 protein: CASSPLGTGGNQPQHF

V gene: TRBV7-3
D gene: TRBD1
clone size: few
J gene: TRBJ2-7
CDR3 DNA: TGTGCCAGCAGCCACGGACAGGGTCGCTACGAGCAGTACTTC
CDR3 protein: CASSHGQGRYEQYF

V gene: TRBV2
D gene: -
clone size: -
J gene: TRBJ1-1
CDR3 DNA: TGTGCCAGCAGTGTAACAGTGAACACTGAAGCTTTCTTT
CDR3 protein: CASSVTVNTEAFF

V gene: TRBV5-6
D gene: TRBD2
clone size: -
J gene: TRBJ2-3
CDR3 DNA: TGTGCCAGCAGCTTGGCGGGGGGAACGCAGTATTTT
CDR3 protein: CASSLAGGTQYF

V gene: TRBV28
D gene: TRBD1
clone size: few
J gene: TRBJ2-1
CDR3 DNA: TGTGCCAGCAGTATGGGACAGGAGAATGAGCAGTTCTTC
CDR3 protein: CASSMGQENEQFF

V gene: TRBV28
D gene: -
clone size: few
J gene: TRBJ1-6
CDR3 DNA: TGTGCCACCCAAGGTGCACCCCTCCACTTT
CDR3 protein: CATQGAPLHF

V gene: TRBV4-1
D gene: TRBD1
clone size: -
J gene: TRBJ2-7
CDR3 DNA: TGCGCCAGCAGCCCTTTGACAGGGACCTACGAGCAGTACTTC
CDR3 protein: CASSPLTGTYEQYF

V gene: TRBV6-1
D gene: -
clone size: -
J gene: TRBJ2-5
CDR3 DNA: TGTGCCAGCAGTGACCAGTGGGTAGCCTGGGAGACCCAGTACTTC
CDR3 protein: CASSDQWVAWETQYF

V gene: TRBV7-2
D gene: -
clone size: -
J gene: TRBJ1-4
CDR3 DNA: TGTGCCAGCAGCCGACATCAGGAAAAACTGTTTTTT
CDR3 protein: CASSRHQEKLFF

V gene: TRBV12-5
D gene: TRBD1
clone size: -
J gene: TRBJ2-1
CDR3 DNA: TGTGCTAGTGGCCCGGGACAGGATTACAATGAGCAGTTCTTC
CDR3 protein: CASGPGQDYNEQFF

V gene: TRBV7-9
D gene: -
clone size: few
J gene: TRBJ1-2
CDR3 DNA: TGTGCCAGCAGCTCCCAGGCAGGGAGTGGCTACACCTTC
CDR3 protein: CASSSQAGSGYTF

V gene: TRBV11-3
D gene: -
clone size: -
J gene: TRBJ2-7
CDR3 DNA: TGTGCCAGCAGCAAACAGAGCTCCTACGAGCAGTACTTC
CDR3 protein: CASSKQSSYEQYF

V gene: TRBV6-5
D gene: -
clone size: few
J gene: TRBJ2-7
CDR3 DNA: TGTGCCAGCAGTTACGGCAGGTACCACGAGCAGTACTTC
CDR3 protein: CASSYGRYHEQYF

V gene: TRBV2
D gene: TRBD2
clone size: few
J gene: TRBJ2-1
CDR3 DNA: TGTGCCAGCACCGAGCGGGGCTCCTACAATGAGCAGTTCTTC
CDR3 protein: CASTERGSYNEQFF

V gene: TRBV6-6
D gene: TRBD2
clone size: few
J gene: TRBJ2-1
CDR3 DNA: TGTGCCAGCAGTTACTCGGGACTAGACAATGAGCAGTTCTTC
CDR3 protein: CASSYSGLDNEQFF

V gene: TRBV9
D gene: TRBD1
clone size: few
J gene: TRBJ2-2
CDR3 DNA: TGTGCCAGCAGCGTAGTGGACAGGAATCGGGCCGGGGAGCTGTTTTTT
CDR3 protein: CASSVVDRNRAGELFF

V gene: TRBV18
D gene: TRBD2
clone size: few
J gene: TRBJ2-1
CDR3 DNA: TGTGCCAGCTCAAGGACTAGCGGGAGTCTTGAGCAGTTCTTC
CDR3 protein: CASSRTSGSLEQFF

V gene: TRBV12-5
D gene: TRBD2
clone size: -
J gene: TRBJ2-1
CDR3 DNA: TGTGCTAGTGGTGGAACTAGCGGGAGGTCCCAAGAGCAGTTCTTC
CDR3 protein: CASGGTSGRSQEQFF

V gene: TRBV6-5
D gene: -
clone size: -
J gene: TRBJ2-3
CDR3 DNA: TGTGCCAGCAGGACCGGCACAGATACGCAGTATTTT
CDR3 protein: CASRTGTDTQYF

V gene: TRBV7-7
D gene: TRBD2
clone size: -
J gene: TRBJ2-1
CDR3 DNA: TGTGCCAGCAGCCAGAAATCGTCCGGGATAGCGGGATACAATGAGCAGTTCTTC
CDR3 protein: CASSQKSSGIAGYNEQFF

V gene: TRBV6-5
D gene: -
clone size: -
J gene: TRBJ2-4
CDR3 DNA: TGTGCCTCCGGACTGAGAAAAAACATTCAGTACTTC
CDR3 protein: CASGLRKNIQYF

V gene: TRBV5-6
D gene: TRBD1
clone size: -
J gene: TRBJ2-1
CDR3 DNA: TGTGCCAGCAGCTTGATAGGGACAGCTTACAATGAGCAGTTCTTC
CDR3 protein: CASSLIGTAYNEQFF

V gene: TRBV4-2
D gene: TRBD1
clone size: few
J gene: TRBJ2-7
CDR3 DNA: TGTGCCAGCAGCCTTCCGGGACAGGGGTCCTACGAGCAGTACTTC
CDR3 protein: CASSLPGQGSYEQYF

V gene: TRBV19
D gene: TRBD1
clone size: few
J gene: TRBJ2-1
CDR3 DNA: TGTGCCAGTAGTGGCTGGGACAGGGGGCTTTTGGGCGAGCAGTTCTTC
CDR3 protein: CASSGWDRGLLGEQFF

V gene: TRBV4-1
D gene: -
clone size: few
J gene: TRBJ2-7
CDR3 DNA: TGCGCCAGCAGCCAACCAACAGCAGGGTCTAATTCCAACGAGCAGTACTTC
CDR3 protein: CASSQPTAGSNSNEQYF

V gene: TRBV28
D gene: TRBD2
clone size: -
J gene: TRBJ2-1
CDR3 DNA: TGTGCCAGCAGCGCGGGGACTAGCGGGGGGTATGAGCAGTTCTTC
CDR3 protein: CASSAGTSGGYEQFF

V gene: TRBV7-9
D gene: -
clone size: few
J gene: TRBJ1-1
CDR3 DNA: TGTGCCAGCGACAAGATGCGGGAGAACACTGAAGCTTTCTTT
CDR3 protein: CASDKMRENTEAFF

V gene: TRBV9
D gene: -
clone size: -
J gene: TRBJ1-2
CDR3 DNA: TGTGCCAGCAGCGTAAACAGGGCTGGCTACACCTTC
CDR3 protein: CASSVNRAGYTF

V gene: TRBV19
D gene: TRBD1
clone size: -
J gene: TRBJ1-2
CDR3 DNA: TGTGCCAGTAGTCCAATGGACAGGGTTAACTATGGCTACACCTTC
CDR3 protein: CASSPMDRVNYGYTF

V gene: TRBV27
D gene: TRBD2
clone size: -
J gene: TRBJ2-7
CDR3 DNA: TGTGCCAGCTCCCCTCGTAGGCTAGCGGGAAATAGGGCCTACGAGCAGTACTTC
CDR3 protein: CASSPRRLAGNRAYEQYF

V gene: TRBV7-2
D gene: -
clone size: few
J gene: TRBJ2-7
CDR3 DNA: TGTGCCAGCAGCTTATACGGGGTCATGGGGGAGTACGAGCAGTACTTC
CDR3 protein: CASSLYGVMGEYEQYF

V gene: TRBV2
D gene: TRBD1
clone size: few
J gene: TRBJ1-5
CDR3 DNA: TGTGCCAGCAGTGTTCAGGGGACAGCAAATCAGCCCCAGCATTTT
CDR3 protein: CASSVQGTANQPQHF

V gene: TRBV7-2
D gene: TRBD2
clone size: -
J gene: TRBJ2-7
CDR3 DNA: TGTGCCAGCAGAAGGACTAGCGGGGGGCCCCAGCAGTACTTC
CDR3 protein: CASRRTSGGPQQYF

V gene: TRBV7-2
D gene: TRBD1
clone size: -
J gene: TRBJ1-5
CDR3 DNA: TGTGCCAGCAGCTTCAGTTGGGGGGACAGGGCGAGAAATCAGCCCCAGCATTTT
CDR3 protein: CASSFSWGDRARNQPQHF

V gene: TRBV6-5
D gene: -
clone size: -
J gene: TRBJ2-1
CDR3 DNA: TGTGCCAGCAGTTACACCGCGGACTTATCCTACAATGAGCAGTTCTTC
CDR3 protein: CASSYTADLSYNEQFF

V gene: TRBV9
D gene: -
clone size: -
J gene: TRBJ2-3
CDR3 DNA: TGTGCCAGCAGCGTAGTAAGGACCAGGGCCCCCACAGATACGCAGTATTTT
CDR3 protein: CASSVVRTRAPTDTQYF

V gene: TRBV4-1
D gene: -
clone size: -
J gene: TRBJ2-1
CDR3 DNA: TGCGCCAGCAGCCTCCCGGGGCAGCAGTTCTTC
CDR3 protein: CASSLPGQQFF

V gene: TRBV5-4
D gene: -
clone size: -
J gene: TRBJ1-6
CDR3 DNA: TGTGCCAGCAGCTTGGACAGGGCCAACTCCTATAATTCACCCCTCCACTTT
CDR3 protein: CASSLDRANSYNSPLHF

V gene: TRBV5-1
D gene: TRBD1
clone size: -
J gene: TRBJ2-4
CDR3 DNA: TGCGCCAGCAGCTTGGCCATCCCGGGACAGGACATAAACATTCAGTACTTC
CDR3 protein: CASSLAIPGQDINIQYF

V gene: TRBV5-1
D gene: TRBD2
clone size: -
J gene: TRBJ2-7
CDR3 DNA: TGCGCCAGCAGCGCGGGAGCTCCACCCTACGAGCAGTACTTC
CDR3 protein: CASSAGAPPYEQYF

V gene: TRBV15
D gene: -
clone size: -
J gene: TRBJ2-6
CDR3 DNA: TGTGCCACCAGCAGAGAGCGGGGGGCCAACGTCCTGACTTTC
CDR3 protein: CATSRERGANVLTF

V gene: TRBV4-3
D gene: -
clone size: -
J gene: TRBJ2-1
CDR3 DNA: TGCGCCAGCAGCCTCACCCGGGACTCCACCTACAATGAGCAGTTCTTC
CDR3 protein: CASSLTRDSTYNEQFF

V gene: TRBV20-1
D gene: -
clone size: -
J gene: TRBJ1-1
CDR3 DNA: TGCAGTGCACTGATTAACACTGAAGCTTTCTTT
CDR3 protein: CSALINTEAFF